This T cell receptor beta chain was identified during a study of cytomegalovirus exposure and HLA in healthy donors. As regards this clone: Its cognate antigen is unknown.

13 Jbeta primers and 60 Vbeta primers were used for the PCR. The method was immunoSEQ multiplex PCR; TCRdb's version includes in-frame clones alone and lacks a portion of them. The sample includes approximately 110,000 clones, less than 70% of them seen just once. Study-wide points: Per a prior analysis, the majority of TCR beta V segments were productive roughly 87% or roughly 30% of the time. Across donors, most TCRs were seen rarely, yet some public ones were widespread. A few V segments could not be told apart, such as TRBV6-2 and TRBV6-3, and were left out.

The CDR3 has 16 residues. With V trimmed by 10 bases and J by 3 bases, 12 bases remained unmatched. CDR1 is LNHDA and CDR2 is SQIVND in the germline V gene (reference sequence). The TCR comes from a woman aged 70 to 79 in good health and CMV-seropositive. Sequences were obtained from PBMCs. The V call is TRBV19, the J call TRBJ1-4; 9 bases fit TRBD1. Written as DNA, the CDR3 is TGTGCCACAACGGACAGGGGAAGCCTTTCTAATGAAAAACTGTTTTTT. It translates to CATTDRGSLSNEKLFF.